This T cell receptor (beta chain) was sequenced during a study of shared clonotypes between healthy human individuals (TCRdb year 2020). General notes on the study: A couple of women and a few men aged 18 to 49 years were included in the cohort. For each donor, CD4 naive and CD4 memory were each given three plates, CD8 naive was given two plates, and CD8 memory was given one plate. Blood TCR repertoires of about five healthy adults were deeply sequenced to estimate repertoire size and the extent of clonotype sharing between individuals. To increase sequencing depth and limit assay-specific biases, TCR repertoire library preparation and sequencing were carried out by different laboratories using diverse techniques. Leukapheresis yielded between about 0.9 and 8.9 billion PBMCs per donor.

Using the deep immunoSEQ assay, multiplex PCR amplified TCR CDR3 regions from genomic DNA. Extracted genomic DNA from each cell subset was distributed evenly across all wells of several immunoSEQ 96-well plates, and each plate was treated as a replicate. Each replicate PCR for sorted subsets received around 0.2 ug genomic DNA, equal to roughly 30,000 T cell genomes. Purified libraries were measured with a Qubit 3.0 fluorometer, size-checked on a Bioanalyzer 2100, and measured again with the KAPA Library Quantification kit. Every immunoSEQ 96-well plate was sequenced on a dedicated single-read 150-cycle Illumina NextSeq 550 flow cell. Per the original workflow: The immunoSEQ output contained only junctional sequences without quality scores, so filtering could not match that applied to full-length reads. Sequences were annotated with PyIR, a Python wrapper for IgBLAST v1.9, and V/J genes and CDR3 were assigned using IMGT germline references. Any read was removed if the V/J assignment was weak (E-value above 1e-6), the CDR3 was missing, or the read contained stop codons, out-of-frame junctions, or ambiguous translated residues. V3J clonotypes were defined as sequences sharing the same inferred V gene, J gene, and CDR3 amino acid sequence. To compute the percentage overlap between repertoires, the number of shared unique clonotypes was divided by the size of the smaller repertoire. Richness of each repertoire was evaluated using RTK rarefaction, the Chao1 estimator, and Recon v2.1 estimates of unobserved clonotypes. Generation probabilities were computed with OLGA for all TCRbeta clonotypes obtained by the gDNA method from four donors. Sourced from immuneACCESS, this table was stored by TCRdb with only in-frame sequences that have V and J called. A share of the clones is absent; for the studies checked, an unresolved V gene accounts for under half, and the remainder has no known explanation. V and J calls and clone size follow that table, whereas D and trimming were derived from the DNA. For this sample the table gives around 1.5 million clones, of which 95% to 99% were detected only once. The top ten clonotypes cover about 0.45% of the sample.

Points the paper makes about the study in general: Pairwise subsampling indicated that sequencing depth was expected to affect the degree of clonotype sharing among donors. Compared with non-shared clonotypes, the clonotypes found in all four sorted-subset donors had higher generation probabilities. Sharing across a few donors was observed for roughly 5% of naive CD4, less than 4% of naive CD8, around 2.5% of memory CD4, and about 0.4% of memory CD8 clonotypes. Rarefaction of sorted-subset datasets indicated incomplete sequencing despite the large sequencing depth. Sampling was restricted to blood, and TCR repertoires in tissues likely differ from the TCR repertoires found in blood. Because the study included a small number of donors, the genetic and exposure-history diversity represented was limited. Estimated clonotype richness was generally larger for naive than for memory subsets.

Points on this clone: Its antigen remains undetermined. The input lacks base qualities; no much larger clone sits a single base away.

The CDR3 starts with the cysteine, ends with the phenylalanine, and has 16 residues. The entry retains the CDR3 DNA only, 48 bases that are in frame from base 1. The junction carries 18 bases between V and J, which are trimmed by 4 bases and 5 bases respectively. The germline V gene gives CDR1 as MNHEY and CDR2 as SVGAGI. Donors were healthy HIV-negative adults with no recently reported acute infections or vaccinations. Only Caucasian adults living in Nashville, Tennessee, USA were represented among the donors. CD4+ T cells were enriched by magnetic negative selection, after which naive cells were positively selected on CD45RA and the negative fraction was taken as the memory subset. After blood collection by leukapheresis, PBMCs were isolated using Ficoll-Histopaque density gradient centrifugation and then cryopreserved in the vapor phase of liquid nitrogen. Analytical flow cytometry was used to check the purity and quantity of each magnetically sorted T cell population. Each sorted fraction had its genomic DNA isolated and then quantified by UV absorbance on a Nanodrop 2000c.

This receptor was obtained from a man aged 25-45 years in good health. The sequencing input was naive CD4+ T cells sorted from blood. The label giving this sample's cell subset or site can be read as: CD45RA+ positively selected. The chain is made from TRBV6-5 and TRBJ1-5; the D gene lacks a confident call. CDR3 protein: CASSSGPGLPYQPQHF. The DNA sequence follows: TGTGCCAGCAGTTCTGGACCGGGTCTCCCCTATCAGCCCCAGCATTTT.